This passage covers 8 T cell receptor beta chains from one sample sequenced in a study of blood T cell repertoires in COVID-19. Profiling relied on immunoSEQ multiplex PCR, and the TCRdb table lists in-frame clones only, not all of them. The sample contains 330,000 or so clones, approximately 87% of which appear only once. The specimen was PBMCs or T cells enriched from blood (not recorded which). These receptors were taken from a man aged 35 to 55 in a cohort exposed to, infected with or recovered from COVID-19 (not recorded which).

CDR3 sequence reads: CASSQRMTGLHYGYTF. As DNA, the CDR3 is TGTGCCAGCAGCCAACGAATGACAGGTTTGCACTATGGCTACACCTTC. This chain connects TRBV11-2 to TRBJ1-2; weak D call: TRBD1 (6 bases). Germline CDR1 and CDR2: SGHAT and FQNNGV. The CDR3 consists of 16 residues. Trimming pared 5 bases from V and 3 bases from J, leaving 19 bases between.

Concerning this clone: The same CDR3 also results from other DNA sequences found in this sample. This chain joins TRBV18 and TRBJ1-5; 8 bases line up with TRBD1. The J segment lost 6 bases and the V segment lost 3 bases, leaving 1 base of the junction unmatched. The CDR3 is 13 residues long. Germline V gene sequence: CDR1 KGHSH, CDR2 LQKENI. This chain's CDR3 is CASSPDRGQPQHF. The CDR3 DNA reads TGTGCCAGCTCACCTGACAGGGGTCAGCCCCAGCATTTT.

The chain couples TRBV27 to TRBJ2-7; 8 bases align to TRBD1. This CDR3 has 17 residues. The V gene's germline CDR1 is MNHEY and CDR2 SMNVEV (reference sequence). V gave up 3 bases and J gave up 2 bases; unmatched junction bases: 12. CDR3 bases: TGTGCCAGCAGTTTCTCCTCTCCGGGACAGGTCACCTACGAGCAGTACTTC. Its translation is CASSFSSPGQVTYEQYF.

This clone was counted once. The chain recombines TRBV18 with TRBJ1-2; TRBD1 matches at 8 bases. The CDR3 spans 13 residues. Per the germline V gene, CDR1 is KGHSH and CDR2 is LQKENI. V was clipped by 5 bases and J by 8 bases; unmatched bases: 7. The CDR3 loop is CASSEGTGDGYTF. CDR3 bases: TGTGCCAGCTCAGAAGGGACAGGCGACGGCTACACCTTC.

The rearrangement uses TRBV19 and TRBJ1-4; 8 nucleotides align to TRBD1. CDR1 LNHDA and CDR2 SQIVND come from the germline V gene (reference sequence). The CDR3 has 16 amino acids. V shed 6 bases and J 4 bases; nucleotides not matched to a gene: 10. Here the CDR3 reads CASSQTGVLRNEKLFF. CDR3 sequence (DNA): TGTGCCAGTAGCCAGACAGGGGTGCTTCGTAATGAAAAACTGTTTTTT.

This chain joins TRBV2 and TRBJ1-5; maybe TRBD1 (5 bases). V lost 5 bases and J 1 base, leaving 12 bases between the germline ends. The V gene's germline CDR1 is SNHLY and CDR2 FYNNEI. The CDR3 loop spans 15 amino acids. CDR3: CASSQDRPSNQPQHF. In DNA form, the CDR3 reads TGTGCCAGCAGTCAAGACAGACCGAGCAATCAGCCCCAGCATTTT.

This rearrangement joins TRBV5-6 to TRBJ1-5; 8 positions match TRBD1. The CDR3 is made up of 16 amino acids. Trimming took 3 bases from V and 1 from J; bases not matched to a gene: 6. Germline CDR1 reads SGHDT; CDR2 reads YYEEEE. CDR3 loop: CASSSTGVFSNQPQHF. The DNA for the CDR3 is TGTGCCAGCAGCTCGACAGGGGTTTTCAGCAATCAGCCCCAGCATTTT.

This clone appeared a single time. J is TRBJ2-7 and V is TRBV28; 10 positions match TRBD2. CDR1 MDHEN and CDR2 SYDVKM come from the germline V gene. The CDR3 totals 14 residues. With 6 bases clipped from V and 12 bases from J, the junction kept 14 bases outside the gene matches. The CDR3 DNA follows: TGTGCCAGCAGCACCGGGACTAGCGCTCTAGTGGGGTACTTC. Protein: CASSTGTSALVGYF.